This T cell receptor (beta chain) is drawn from a study of shared clonotypes between healthy human individuals. Findings of the study overall: Among the subsets, naive ones generally showed larger estimated richness than memory ones. An expected dependence of interdonor clonotype sharing on sequencing depth was noted.

In the case of this clone: What it binds is not known.

Libraries were prepared by immunoSEQ multiplex PCR; TCRdb keeps only in-frame clonotypes and omits some of them. This sample has over 850,000 clones, with about 84% found just once. CDR1 and CDR2 from the germline V gene are SGHRS and YFSETQ. The V and J ends lost 7 bases and 6 bases respectively, with 9 bases between them. The CDR3 is made up of 11 amino acids. This rearrangement joins TRBV5-1 to TRBJ2-3, with D possibly TRBD2 on 6 matching bases. The receptor comes from a man younger than 35 in good health. Some clones in this sample may be carry-over from other donors' samples. Sequencing was done on a sample of memory CD4+ T cells from PBMCs. As for subset: CD45RA-negative fraction. The CDR3 DNA is TGCGCCAGCGCTCGGGGGGATACGCAGTATTTT. Protein product: CASARGDTQYF.